The text below deals with one T cell receptor beta chain. The source of the sample is a study of blood T cell repertoires in COVID-19. Study in general: Material from acute and convalescent COVID-19 was sourced from the United States, Italy and Spain. Sources were T cells, B-cell-depleted T cells, or PBMCs; the material itself was cDNA or gDNA.

The CDR3 consists of 12 residues. CDR1 is MDHEN and CDR2 is SYDVKM in the germline V gene. The V end was cut by 2 bases, the J end by 6 bases, with 7 bases between. Authors' processing steps: Nucleated cell counts were estimated from reference gene primer amplification. This table comes from immunoSEQ multiplex PCR, and its TCRdb copy is limited to in-frame clones, with some not included. The D gene and trimming were derived from the DNA, and the V and J assignments and clone size from that table. Among approximately 270,000 clones, around 86% were seen once, and the ten largest hold roughly 2.3%. The chain links TRBV28 to TRBJ1-2; D might be TRBD1 (5 bases). The clonotype comes from a man aged 50 or older with acute or convalescent COVID-19. Specimen: peripheral blood. CDR3 DNA: TGTGCCAGCAGTTTAGCAGGGAATGGCTACACCTTC. Amino acids: CASSLAGNGYTF.